The next 32 T cell receptor beta chains were all read from a single sample in a study of shared clonotypes between healthy human individuals. Measured with immunoSEQ multiplex PCR; TCRdb has only the in-frame clones, and not every one. The sample consists of fewer than 3 million clones, roughly 92% of them appearing once. Source material: naive CD4+ T cells from PBMCs. Subset defined: CD45RA+ positively selected. The source of these receptors is a young man in good health. Some clones in this sample may be carry-over from other donors' samples.

The gene calls are TRBV18 and TRBJ1-2, with TRBD1 matching over 11 bases. Looked up from germline, CDR1 is KGHSH and CDR2 is LQKENI. This CDR3 has 17 amino acids. Trimming at V came to 3 bases and at J to 2 bases, leaving 8 bases not matched to a gene. The CDR3 DNA is TGTGCCAGCTCACCCCAGGGACAGGGGGAACCGAACTATGGCTACACCTTC. Translating gives CASSPQGQGEPNYGYTF. Filled out from reference TRBV18 and TRBJ1-2, the complete variable domain reads NAGVMQNPRHLVRRRGQEARLRCSPMKGHSHVYWYRQLPEEGLKFMVYLQKENIIDESGMPKERFSAEFPKEGPSILRIQQVVRGDSAAYFCASSPQGQGEPNYGYTFGSGTRLTVV.

V usage is TRBV6-1 and J usage is TRBJ2-2; possibly TRBD2 for D (7 bases). V gave up 10 bases and J gave up 3 bases, with 18 bases separating them. The CDR3 is 15 amino acids. Germline V gives CDR1 MNHNS, CDR2 SASEGT. The CDR3 protein is CATRKGGVDTGELFF. The CDR3, as DNA: TGTGCCACCCGAAAGGGGGGGGTCGACACCGGGGAGCTGTTTTTT.

The chain employs TRBV10-3 and TRBJ2-3; no clear D gene. V lost 6 bases, J lost 4 bases, and 8 bases lay in between. The CDR3 covers 12 residues. Germline CDR1 and CDR2: ENHRY and SYGVKD. The CDR3 loop reads CAIRGSSDTQYF. CDR3 in DNA: TGTGCCATCAGGGGCTCGTCAGATACGCAGTATTTT.

A word on this clone: The sample has other DNA sequences that encode this CDR3 too. The chain recombines TRBV18 with TRBJ2-7; 8 nucleotides match TRBD2. The V gene's germline CDR1 is KGHSH and CDR2 LQKENI. The CDR3 is 14 amino acids. The J segment lost 4 bases and the V segment lost 3 bases, leaving 5 bases of the junction unmatched. Here the CDR3 reads CASSPLAGSYEQYF. DNA of the CDR3: TGTGCCAGCTCACCGTTAGCGGGAAGTTACGAGCAGTACTTC. Filled out from reference TRBV18 and TRBJ2-7, the complete variable domain reads NAGVMQNPRHLVRRRGQEARLRCSPMKGHSHVYWYRQLPEEGLKFMVYLQKENIIDESGMPKERFSAEFPKEGPSILRIQQVVRGDSAAYFCASSPLAGSYEQYFGPGTRLTVT.

The chain is built from TRBV14 and TRBJ1-1; weak D call: TRBD1 (5 bases). CDR1 is SGHDN, CDR2 FVKESK, per germline. The CDR3 consists of 15 residues. With 0 bases removed from V and 4 bases from J, the gap between germline ends came to 12 bases. The CDR3 spells CASSQDFTGPTEAFF. The CDR3 DNA is TGTGCCAGCAGCCAAGATTTTACGGGGCCCACTGAAGCTTTCTTT. The full variable domain, rest sourced from reference TRBV14 and TRBJ1-1, is EAGVTQFPSHSVIEKGQTVTLRCDPISGHDNLYWYRRVMGKEIKFLLHFVKESKQDESGMPNNRFLAERTGGTYSTLKVQPAELEDSGVYFCASSQDFTGPTEAFFGQGTRLTVV.

Details on this clone: The identical CDR3 is also encoded by other nucleotide sequences in the sample. This chain joins TRBV4-1 and TRBJ2-7; D gene uncertain. The CDR3 length is 12 residues. Germline V lookup: CDR1 MGHRA, CDR2 YSYEKL. Trimming shortened V by 4 bases and J by 4 bases, and 8 bases separated the two germline ends. This CDR3 reads CASSLPSYEQYF. DNA for the CDR3: TGCGCCAGCAGCCTTCCCTCGTACGAGCAGTACTTC.

This sequence joins TRBV11-2 and TRBJ2-3; 10 nucleotides align to TRBD2. Germline lookup yields CDR1 SGHAT and CDR2 FQNNGV. Germline trimming cut 6 bases from V and 4 bases from J; bases unmatched to any gene: 7. This CDR3 is built from 15 residues. The CDR3 reads CASREGLAYADTQYF. The DNA of the CDR3 is TGTGCCAGCAGGGAGGGACTAGCGTATGCAGATACGCAGTATTTT.

About this clone: A read error may produce the germline difference seen at one junction end. The chain links TRBV9 to TRBJ2-4; D perhaps matches TRBD1 (5 bases). Germline V gene sequence: CDR1 SGDLS, CDR2 YYNGEE. This CDR3 contains 16 residues. The DNA for the CDR3 is TGTGCCAGCACCGTAGGGGTGGATCTAGCCAAAAACATTCAGTACTTC. This sequence encodes CASTVGVDLAKNIQYF.

The chain joins TRBV28 to TRBJ1-2; TRBD1 is a possible D gene (5 bases). Looked up from germline, CDR1 is MDHEN and CDR2 is SYDVKM. The CDR3 is 14 residues long. Trimming took off 4 bases at V and 8 bases at J, with 17 bases between the two ends. In DNA form, the CDR3 reads TGTGCCAGCAGTTCTCTTCAGGGATTTGACGGCTACACCTTC. Amino acids: CASSSLQGFDGYTF.

This chain joins TRBV19 and TRBJ1-2; D gene ambiguous. In germline, CDR1 is LNHDA, CDR2 SQIVND (reference sequence). V dropped 5 bases and J dropped 4 bases, with 14 bases sitting between them. The CDR3 sequence is 14 residues long. The CDR3 DNA is TGTGCCAGTAGTCAGGAACACGGGATCTATGGCTACACCTTC. Its protein product is CASSQEHGIYGYTF.

The rearrangement links TRBV2 to TRBJ2-5, with D possibly matching TRBD2 (5 bases). CDR1 and CDR2 from the germline V gene are SNHLY and FYNNEI. The V and J ends lost 9 bases and 2 bases respectively, with 10 bases between them. This CDR3 contains 12 residues. In nucleotides, the CDR3 is TGTGCCAGGTCCCTAGCACAAGAGACCCAGTACTTC. Protein sequence: CARSLAQETQYF.

The chain links TRBV18 to TRBJ2-1, with a weak D call TRBD2 (5 bases). The germline gives CDR1 KGHSH, CDR2 LQKENI. Trimming took 2 bases from V and 7 from J, leaving 18 bases between them. CDR3 size: 16 residues. CDR3 amino acids: CASSPRRSGVRNEQFF. CDR3 coding DNA: TGTGCCAGCTCACCAAGGAGGAGTGGAGTAAGGAATGAGCAGTTCTTC.

The table lists this clone with a few counts. The chain carries TRBV9 and TRBJ2-7; 14 bases map to TRBD2. V was pared by 2 bases and J by 6 bases, with 1 base of the junction left unmatched. Germline V gives CDR1 SGDLS, CDR2 YYNGEE. This CDR3 has 14 residues. In nucleotides, the CDR3 is TGTGCCAGCAGCGTGACTAGCGGGAGGGCCGAGCAGTACTTC. Translated: CASSVTSGRAEQYF. The variable domain in full, completed from reference TRBV9 and TRBJ2-7, reads DSGVTQTPKHLITATGQRVTLRCSPRSGDLSVYWYQQSLDQGLQFLIQYYNGEERAKGNILERFSAQQFPDLHSELNLSSLELGDSALYFCASSVTSGRAEQYFGPGTRLTVT.

Notes on this clone: Additional DNA sequences in this sample encode the identical CDR3. This sequence joins TRBV2 and TRBJ1-1, with TRBD1 matching over 9 bases. The CDR3 consists of 13 residues. J gave up 2 bases and V 8 bases, and 3 bases lay outside the gene matches. Germline CDR1 is SNHLY and CDR2 is FYNNEI. The DNA for the CDR3 is TGTGCCAGCGGGGGACAGGGAAACACTGAAGCTTTCTTT. Amino acid sequence: CASGGQGNTEAFF.

The table lists this clone with a count of one. This chain uses TRBV5-1 with TRBJ2-6, with D possibly being TRBD1 (5 bases). Trimming removed 0 bases at V and 2 bases at J, with 6 bases between. Germline CDR1 and CDR2: SGHRS and YFSETQ. CDR3 length: 15 residues. CDR3 coding DNA: TGCGCCAGCAGCTTGGAGGGGCCTGGGGCCAACGTCCTGACTTTC. This gives the protein CASSLEGPGANVLTF.

With respect to this clone: Distinct nucleotide sequences in the sample also encode this CDR3. J is TRBJ1-1 and V is TRBV5-1; maybe TRBD1 (5 bases). V shed 5 bases and J shed 3 bases, with 17 bases lying between them. The CDR3 totals 15 residues. Germline assignment: CDR1 SGHRS and CDR2 YFSETQ. This CDR3 is CASSLGFGGDTEAFF. The CDR3 nucleotides are TGCGCCAGCAGTTTAGGTTTTGGGGGAGACACTGAAGCTTTCTTT.

This rearrangement joins TRBV18 to TRBJ1-4; 8 bases agree with TRBD1. The V segment lost 3 bases and the J segment 9 bases; nucleotides outside the gene matches: 3. The CDR3 contains 13 residues. Germline V lookup: CDR1 KGHSH, CDR2 LQKENI. CDR3 in amino acids: CASSPGQGQKLFF. The CDR3 DNA is TGTGCCAGCTCACCCGGACAGGGACAAAAACTGTTTTTT.

A single count supports this clone. The rearrangement links TRBV5-1 to TRBJ2-1, with D possibly matching TRBD1 (6 bases). V was cut by 2 bases and J by 3 bases, with 12 bases left in between. Germline V gene sequence: CDR1 SGHRS, CDR2 YFSETQ. CDR3 size: 15 residues. The DNA of the CDR3 is TGCGCCAGCAGCTTTCCCGGGACAAACTACAATGAGCAGTTCTTC. Protein sequence: CASSFPGTNYNEQFF.

The table lists this clone with a count of one. The chain links TRBV7-9 to TRBJ2-7, with D perhaps given as TRBD1 or TRBD2 (5 bases each). Germline lookup yields CDR1 SEHNR and CDR2 FQNEAQ (reference sequence). Trimming took off 5 bases at V and 9 bases at J, with 17 bases between the two ends. The CDR3 has 13 amino acids. CDR3: CASSRPGPGTQYF. CDR3 DNA sequence: TGTGCCAGCAGCCGTCCGGGACCCGGGACGCAGTACTTC.

This clone was picked up one time. The genes are TRBV7-9 and TRBJ2-1; no definite D call. The CDR3 loop spans 12 amino acids. Germline CDR1 reads SEHNR; CDR2 reads FQNEAQ (reference sequence). With 3 bases removed from V and 3 bases from J, the gap between germline ends came to 3 bases. The CDR3: CASSLDYNEQFF. Here the CDR3 DNA reads TGTGCCAGCAGCTTGGACTACAATGAGCAGTTCTTC.

On this clone itself: Other DNA sequences in this sample translate to the same CDR3. As DNA, the CDR3 is TGTGCCATCAGTGGGGGACTAGCGGGATACGAGCAGTACTTC. As protein: CAISGGLAGYEQYF. The V and J genes are TRBV10-3 and TRBJ2-7; 13 bases line up with TRBD2. Losses at the gene ends were 4 bases for V and 4 bases for J; bases not matched to a gene: 1. CDR3 size: 14 residues. Germline CDR1 reads ENHRY; CDR2 reads SYGVKD.

The gene calls are TRBV4-2 and TRBJ2-2; 8 bases agree with TRBD2. The CDR3 has 17 amino acids. Trimming removed 4 bases from V and 2 bases from J; junction bases left unmatched: 9. Germline V lookup: CDR1 LGHNA, CDR2 YNFKEQ. The CDR3: CASSPRGTSGNTGELFF. CDR3 sequence (DNA): TGTGCCAGCAGCCCCAGGGGAACTAGCGGTAACACCGGGGAGCTGTTTTTT.

This clone was seen a few times. V gene TRBV5-4 combines with J gene TRBJ1-1; D is possibly TRBD1 (5 bases). CDR1 is SGHNT, CDR2 YYREEE, per germline (reference sequence). This CDR3 has 13 residues. Between the trimmed V and J ends, which lost 7 bases and 11 bases, there was a span of 21 bases. Here the CDR3 reads CASQGDSPVGAFF. Written as DNA, the CDR3 is TGTGCCAGCCAGGGAGACAGCCCTGTTGGGGCTTTCTTT.

The chain carries TRBV9 and TRBJ1-3, with 8 positions matching TRBD1. V was pared by 0 bases and J by 6 bases, with 5 bases of the junction left unmatched. CDR1 is SGDLS and CDR2 is YYNGEE in the germline V gene. The CDR3 contains 15 residues. CDR3 region: CASSVDGTGQNTIYF. CDR3 coding DNA: TGTGCCAGCAGCGTAGACGGGACAGGACAAAACACCATATATTTT.

The rearrangement joins TRBV6-6 to TRBJ2-5; 13 nucleotides match TRBD2. Germline values: CDR1 MNHNY, CDR2 SVGAGI (reference sequence). V lost 7 bases and J lost 4; bases outside the gene matches: 6. The CDR3 runs 15 residues. The CDR3, as DNA: TGTGCCAGCACCTACGGACTAGCGGGAGTAGAGACCCAGTACTTC. This codes for CASTYGLAGVETQYF.

The table lists this clone with a count of one. CDR3 DNA sequence: TGTGCCGGAAAGAGACAGGGTATCGCAGATGAGCAGTTCTTC. Translating gives CAGKRQGIADEQFF. This sequence joins TRBV2 and TRBJ2-1, with 7 bases identical to TRBD1. Losses at the gene ends were 11 bases for V and 8 bases for J; bases not matched to a gene: 15. The CDR3 runs to 14 residues. CDR1 SNHLY and CDR2 FYNNEI come from the germline V gene.

This chain connects TRBV2 to TRBJ1-3; the match to TRBD1 covers 7 bases. The V and J ends lost 5 bases and 0 bases, in that order; junction bases with no gene match: 7. CDR3 size: 16 residues. In germline, CDR1 is SNHLY, CDR2 FYNNEI. Here the CDR3 reads CASSYRGLSSGNTIYF. In DNA, the CDR3 is TGTGCCAGCAGTTACAGGGGACTATCCTCTGGAAACACCATATATTTT.

This chain connects TRBV9 to TRBJ2-1; D might be TRBD1 or TRBD2, each matching 5 bases. Deletions cut 9 bases from V and 0 bases from J, with 10 bases between. The CDR3 sequence is 13 residues long. Germline V gene data show CDR1 as SGDLS and CDR2 as YYNGEE. The CDR3 loop reads CATSRGSYNEQFF. The DNA of the CDR3 is TGTGCCACCTCGAGGGGCTCCTACAATGAGCAGTTCTTC.

This chain uses TRBV20-1 with TRBJ2-1; 8 nucleotides match TRBD1. J was trimmed by 12 bases and V by 6 bases; bases with no gene match: 7. The length of the CDR3 is 11 residues. From germline, CDR1 is DFQATT and CDR2 SNEGSKA (reference sequence). For the CDR3, the DNA is TGCAGTGCGTCGGACAGGGTAACGCAGTTCTTC. Protein sequence: CSASDRVTQFF.

The chain employs TRBV5-1 and TRBJ2-2, with 9 bases identical to TRBD1. The V gene's germline CDR1 is SGHRS and CDR2 YFSETQ. The CDR3 has 18 residues. The V and J ends lost 0 bases and 1 base, in that order; junction bases with no gene match: 7. In DNA, the CDR3 is TGCGCCAGCAGCTTGGGTCGCGACAGGGGGTTGAACACCGGGGAGCTGTTTTTT. Amino acids: CASSLGRDRGLNTGELFF.

V gene TRBV7-9 combines with J gene TRBJ2-6; D unresolved. This CDR3 comprises 15 residues. V was cut by 0 bases and J by 4 bases, with 7 bases left in between. In germline, CDR1 is SEHNR, CDR2 FQNEAQ (reference sequence). CDR3 DNA: TGTGCCAGCAGCTTAGCTTTCGCCGGGGCCAACGTCCTGACTTTC. Translated, it gives CASSLAFAGANVLTF.

In nucleotides, the CDR3 is TGTGCCAGCAGCTTAGGACAGAAGAACACTGAAGCTTTCTTT. This translates into CASSLGQKNTEAFF. The chain links TRBV7-9 to TRBJ1-1; D is perhaps TRBD1 (5 bases). Per the germline V gene, CDR1 is SEHNR and CDR2 is FQNEAQ (reference sequence). The V end lost 1 base, the J end lost 1 base, and 7 bases lay between the germline ends. The CDR3 totals 14 residues.